Described below is a single TCR beta chain sequence and its context. Its antigen specificity is not known. The record has no base qualities; no much larger clone is one base away. The collaborating institutions used their own protocols to collect whole blood in K2EDTA tubes. For TCRbeta analysis, collaborators shipped samples as frozen whole blood, isolated PBMCs, or DNA extracted from either of those sample types. TCRbeta CDR3 regions were amplified from genomic DNA by means of the immunoSEQ Assay, a bias-controlled multiplex PCR. Concerning the study's data processing: Within the assay, amplification of reference gene primers was used to estimate how many nucleated cells each sample contained. Sequence reads were collapsed and filtered to measure the absolute abundance of every unique TCRbeta CDR3 rearrangement. Productive Simpson clonality was computed per sample as the square root of Simpson's diversity index over productive rearrangements. What TCRdb holds here is the immuneACCESS table cut down to in-frame rearrangements. Part of the clones is not present; checked against another copy, under half of the missing clones reflect an unresolved V gene, and the others are unexplained. The V and J calls and clone size come from that table; D and trimming were worked out from the DNA. This sample gives under 200,000 clones in total; 70% to 90% of them show up just once. Clones ranked in the top ten supply 20% to 25% of the sample.

The data stem from a study of blood T cell repertoires in COVID-19 (dated by TCRdb to about 2020). A note on the overall study: Collaborator samples came from the United States, Italy and Spain and covered acute and convalescent phases of COVID-19. The material from the prospective study consisted of cDNA or gDNA derived from T cells, B-cell-depleted T cells, or PBMCs. Deeply sampled blood TCRbeta repertoires from subjects exposed to, actively infected with, or recovered from COVID-19 were included in the dataset. The repertoires were released in a freely available public database meant as a resource for research on the immune response to SARS-CoV-2. Samples came from the ongoing ImmuneRACE study (first 160 participants) plus 1,254 subjects from 6 global collaborators. Sample metadata almost always included a de-identified subject ID, COVID-19 status, age in years and sex. HLA class I and class II types, where available, came from metadata supplied by the sample provider rather than from assay-based typing. Paper-wide results and their limitations: Clinical and demographic metadata were provided uncurated, with the amount varying by source and participant.

The receptor was derived from a man between 60 and 75 years old with active or convalescent COVID-19. The sequencing input was peripheral blood.

The CDR3 protein is CASSTPGQGAFGYTF. The DNA sequence is TGTGCCAGCAGTACGCCGGGACAGGGGGCGTTTGGCTACACCTTC. The sequence joins TRBV6-5 to TRBJ1-2; the central 12 bases match TRBD1. According to the germline V gene, CDR1 reads MNHEY and CDR2 reads SVGAGI. The CDR3 holds 15 amino acids from the cysteine to the phenylalanine. The retained sequence is limited to the CDR3, 45 bases, with the frame set at the first base. For this chain, trimming is 5 bases at the V end and 7 bases at the J end, and the number of junction bases without a gene match is 8.